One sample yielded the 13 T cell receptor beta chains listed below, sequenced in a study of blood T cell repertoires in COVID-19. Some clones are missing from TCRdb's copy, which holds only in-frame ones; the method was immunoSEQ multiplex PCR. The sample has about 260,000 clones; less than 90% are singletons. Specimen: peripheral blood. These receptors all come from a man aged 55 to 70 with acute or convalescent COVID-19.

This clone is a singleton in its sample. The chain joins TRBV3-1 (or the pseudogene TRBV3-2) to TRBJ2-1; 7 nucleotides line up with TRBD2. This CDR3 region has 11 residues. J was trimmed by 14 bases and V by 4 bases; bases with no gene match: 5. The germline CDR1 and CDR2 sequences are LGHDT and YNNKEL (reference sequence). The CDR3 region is CASSLGTKEFF. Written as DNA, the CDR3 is TGTGCCAGCAGCCTCGGGACTAAGGAGTTCTTC.

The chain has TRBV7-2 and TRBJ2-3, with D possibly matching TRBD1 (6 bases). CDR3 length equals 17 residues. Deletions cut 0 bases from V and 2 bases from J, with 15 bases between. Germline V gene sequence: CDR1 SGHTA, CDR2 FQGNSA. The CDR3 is CASSLAGTPSTTDTQYF. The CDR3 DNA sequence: TGTGCCAGCAGCTTAGCGGGGACACCGAGTACCACAGATACGCAGTATTTT.

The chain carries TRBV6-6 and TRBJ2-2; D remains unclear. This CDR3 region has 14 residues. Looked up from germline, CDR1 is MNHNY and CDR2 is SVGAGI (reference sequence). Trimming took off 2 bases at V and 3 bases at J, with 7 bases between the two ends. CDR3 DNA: TGTGCCAGCAGTTACGCCGGAGACACCGGGGAGCTGTTTTTT. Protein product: CASSYAGDTGELFF.

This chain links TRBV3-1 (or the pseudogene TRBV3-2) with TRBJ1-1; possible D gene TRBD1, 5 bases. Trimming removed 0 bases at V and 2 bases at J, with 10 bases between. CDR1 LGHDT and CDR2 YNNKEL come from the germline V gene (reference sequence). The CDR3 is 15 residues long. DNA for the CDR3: TGTGCCAGCAGCCAAGAGGCGACAGCCAACACTGAAGCTTTCTTT. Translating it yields CASSQEATANTEAFF.

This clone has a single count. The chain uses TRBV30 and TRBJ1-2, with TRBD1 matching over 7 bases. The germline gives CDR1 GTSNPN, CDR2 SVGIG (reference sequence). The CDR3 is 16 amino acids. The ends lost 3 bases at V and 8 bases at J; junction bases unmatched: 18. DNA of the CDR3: TGTGCCTGGAGCCCAACGGAGAGAGGGGGCGCGGCAGGCTACACCTTC. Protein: CAWSPTERGGAAGYTF.

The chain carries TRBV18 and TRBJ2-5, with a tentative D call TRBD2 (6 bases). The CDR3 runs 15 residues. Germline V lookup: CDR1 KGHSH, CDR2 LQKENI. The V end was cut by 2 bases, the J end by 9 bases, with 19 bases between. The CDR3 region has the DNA TGTGCCAGCTCACCAACCGGGGGATATGCCGGGGCCCAGTACTTC. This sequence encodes CASSPTGGYAGAQYF.

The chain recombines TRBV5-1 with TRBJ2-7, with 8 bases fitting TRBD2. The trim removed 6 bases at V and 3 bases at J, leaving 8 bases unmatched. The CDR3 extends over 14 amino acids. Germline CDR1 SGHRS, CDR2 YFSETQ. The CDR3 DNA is TGCGCCAGCATCGAGGGACTAGATAGCTACGAGCAGTACTTC. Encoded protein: CASIEGLDSYEQYF.

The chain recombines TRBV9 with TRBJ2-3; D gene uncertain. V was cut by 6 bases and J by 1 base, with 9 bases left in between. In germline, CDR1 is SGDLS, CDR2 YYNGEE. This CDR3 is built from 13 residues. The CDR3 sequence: CASNPRGTDTQYF. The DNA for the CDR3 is TGTGCCAGCAACCCTCGGGGCACAGATACGCAGTATTTT.

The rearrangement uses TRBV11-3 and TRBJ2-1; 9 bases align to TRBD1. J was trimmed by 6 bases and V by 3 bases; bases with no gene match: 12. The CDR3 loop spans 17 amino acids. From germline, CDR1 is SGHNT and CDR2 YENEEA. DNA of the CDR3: TGTGCCAGCAGCTTGGACAGGGGTCGGTCAGGCGGCAATGAGCAGTTCTTC. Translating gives CASSLDRGRSGGNEQFF.

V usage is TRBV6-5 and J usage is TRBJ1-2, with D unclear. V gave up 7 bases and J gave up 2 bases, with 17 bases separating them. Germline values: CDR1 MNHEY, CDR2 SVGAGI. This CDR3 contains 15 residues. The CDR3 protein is CASTQRGNPNYGYTF. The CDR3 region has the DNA TGTGCCAGCACCCAGCGGGGTAATCCCAACTATGGCTACACCTTC.

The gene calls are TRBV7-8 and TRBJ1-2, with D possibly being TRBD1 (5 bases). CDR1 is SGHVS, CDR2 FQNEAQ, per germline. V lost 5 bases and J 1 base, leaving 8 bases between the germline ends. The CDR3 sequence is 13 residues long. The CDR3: CASSTTVNYGYTF. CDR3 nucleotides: TGTGCCAGCAGCACGACAGTTAACTATGGCTACACCTTC.

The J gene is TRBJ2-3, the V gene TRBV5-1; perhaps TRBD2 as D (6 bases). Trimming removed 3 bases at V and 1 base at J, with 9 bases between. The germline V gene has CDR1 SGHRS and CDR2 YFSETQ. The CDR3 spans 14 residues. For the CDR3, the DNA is TGCGCCAGCAGCTGGACTACCGGCACAGATACGCAGTATTTT. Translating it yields CASSWTTGTDTQYF.

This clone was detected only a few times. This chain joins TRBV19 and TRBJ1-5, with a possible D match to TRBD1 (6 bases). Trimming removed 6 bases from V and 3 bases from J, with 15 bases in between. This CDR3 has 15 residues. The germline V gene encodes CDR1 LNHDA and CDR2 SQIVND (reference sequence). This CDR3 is CASSNPDRPNQPQHF. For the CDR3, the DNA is TGTGCCAGTAGCAACCCGGACAGACCCAATCAGCCCCAGCATTTT.